A selection of T cell receptor beta chains follows, all from one sample in a study of blood T cell repertoires in COVID-19. Libraries were prepared by immunoSEQ multiplex PCR; TCRdb keeps only in-frame clonotypes and omits some of them. This sample has about 200,000 clones, with 80% to 95% found just once. Sequenced input: peripheral blood. These receptor sequences come from a man aged 50-60 years with acute or convalescent COVID-19. The CDR3 runs from the conserved cysteine through the conserved F or W. The D gene is left open where the match is weak. Some rows have no size entry. The others give once, few or many, or a class for an expanded clone.

CASSLSGRGTQYF	TGTGCCAGCAGTTTGTCCGGGAGGGGGACCCAGTACTTC	TRBJ2-5	TRBV28	-	TRBD2
CASSLFGAGELFF	TGTGCCAGCAGTTTATTCGGTGCGGGGGAGCTGTTTTTT	TRBJ2-2	TRBV12-3/TRBV12-4	-	-
CASSWGTDNEQFF	TGTGCCAGCAGCTGGGGGACAGACAATGAGCAGTTCTTC	TRBJ2-1	TRBV7-9	-	TRBD1
CAISESSSGGSETQYF	TGTGCCATCAGTGAGTCGTCTAGCGGGGGTTCGGAGACCCAGTACTTC	TRBJ2-5	TRBV10-3	-	TRBD2
CASSPGFYGYTF	TGTGCCAGCAGCCCGGGATTCTATGGCTACACCTTC	TRBJ1-2	TRBV5-6	-	-
CASSGDSSSTDTQYF	TGTGCCAGCAGTGGGGACAGCTCTAGCACAGATACGCAGTATTTT	TRBJ2-3	TRBV2	-	TRBD1
CASSAGTGGWNEQFF	TGTGCCAGCTCCGCGGGGACAGGGGGTTGGAATGAGCAGTTCTTC	TRBJ2-1	TRBV18	-	TRBD1
CASSLMAGGGNQPQHF	TGTGCCAGCAGTTTAATGGCCGGAGGTGGCAATCAGCCCCAGCATTTT	TRBJ1-5	TRBV27	-	-
CATSRAGLENEKLFF	TGTGCCACCAGCAGAGCAGGGCTGGAGAATGAAAAACTGTTTTTT	TRBJ1-4	TRBV15	-	-
CAISEATEAFF	TGTGCCATCAGTGAGGCGACTGAAGCTTTCTTT	TRBJ1-1	TRBV10-3	-	-
CASSLQGYEQYF	TGTGCCAGCAGTTTACAGGGTTACGAGCAGTACTTC	TRBJ2-7	TRBV6-5	once	-
CASSQWASTQNTEAFF	TGCGCCAGCAGCCAATGGGCGTCTACCCAGAACACTGAAGCTTTCTTT	TRBJ1-1	TRBV4-1	-	-
CASSLKASGSGASTDTQYF	TGTGCCAGCAGCTTAAAGGCTAGCGGGAGTGGTGCTAGCACAGATACGCAGTATTTT	TRBJ2-3	TRBV7-3	-	TRBD2
CASNEGAGELFF	TGTGCCAGTAACGAGGGGGCCGGGGAGCTGTTTTTT	TRBJ2-2	TRBV19	-	-
CAWSATRGQGGGYTF	TGTGCCTGGAGTGCGACCCGAGGACAGGGTGGTGGCTACACCTTC	TRBJ1-2	TRBV30	many	TRBD1
CASSQEIGGDTEAFF	TGCGCCAGCAGCCAAGAGATCGGAGGGGACACTGAAGCTTTCTTT	TRBJ1-1	TRBV4-3	-	-
CASSRVEGSGEQYF	TGTGCCAGCAGCCGAGTCGAGGGCTCGGGGGAGCAGTACTTC	TRBJ2-7	TRBV16	-	-
CASSLEGPSGSYEQFF	TGTGCCAGCAGCTTAGAAGGGCCTAGCGGGAGTTATGAGCAGTTCTTC	TRBJ2-1	TRBV7-2	-	TRBD2
CASSVQARNSPLHF	TGCGCCAGCAGTGTTCAGGCCAGGAATTCACCCCTCCACTTT	TRBJ1-6	TRBV10-2	-	-
CASNGPGLSNTEAFF	TGTGCCAGCAACGGGCCCGGACTGTCGAACACTGAAGCTTTCTTT	TRBJ1-1	TRBV28	-	-
CASSPLTGGKEKLFF	TGTGCCAGCAGTCCTCTTACAGGGGGCAAAGAAAAACTGTTTTTT	TRBJ1-4	TRBV27	few	TRBD1
CASSYSTGTPPHEQYF	TGTGCCAGCAGTTACTCCACTGGGACTCCCCCGCACGAGCAGTACTTC	TRBJ2-7	TRBV6-5	-	-
CASSTRTGGTLGYTF	TGTGCCAGTAGTACGAGGACAGGGGGAACGTTGGGCTACACCTTC	TRBJ1-2	TRBV19	-	TRBD1
CASSLAPTGLNQPQHF	TGTGCCAGCAGCTTGGCGCCAACAGGGCTCAATCAGCCCCAGCATTTT	TRBJ1-5	TRBV7-2	-	-
CASSARTSGRTDTQYF	TGTGCCAGCAGCGCCAGGACTAGCGGGAGGACAGATACGCAGTATTTT	TRBJ2-3	TRBV5-4	-	TRBD2
CASSQVELLNTEAFF	TGCGCCAGCAGCCAAGTTGAACTGTTGAACACTGAAGCTTTCTTT	TRBJ1-1	TRBV4-1	-	-
CASSPDRGNSPLHF	TGCGCCAGCAGCCCTGACAGGGGAAATTCACCCCTCCACTTT	TRBJ1-6	TRBV5-1	-	TRBD1
CASSLIGGTRAQYF	TGTGCCAGCAGTTTAATTGGCGGTACTCGGGCCCAGTACTTC	TRBJ2-5	TRBV28	-	-
CASTFQTDLNTEAFF	TGTGCCAGCACCTTTCAGACAGATTTGAACACTGAAGCTTTCTTT	TRBJ1-1	TRBV7-9	-	-
CASSFGSNQPQHF	TGTGCCAGCAGTTTCGGGAGCAATCAGCCCCAGCATTTT	TRBJ1-5	TRBV12-3/TRBV12-4	-	-
CASSVGQGVDTQYF	TGTGCCAGCAGCGTAGGACAGGGTGTAGATACGCAGTATTTT	TRBJ2-3	TRBV9	-	TRBD1
CASSMYRVTGELFF	TGTGCCAGTAGTATGTACAGGGTCACCGGGGAGCTGTTTTTT	TRBJ2-2	TRBV19	-	-
CAIGTGHEQFF	TGTGCCATCGGGACAGGCCATGAGCAGTTCTTC	TRBJ2-1	TRBV10-3	-	TRBD1
CASSHTGGGNQPQHF	TGTGCCAGCAGCCACACAGGGGGCGGCAATCAGCCCCAGCATTTT	TRBJ1-5	TRBV3-1/TRBV3-2	-	TRBD1
CASSQTSGSYEQYF	TGCGCCAGCAGCCAGACTAGCGGCTCCTACGAGCAGTACTTC	TRBJ2-7	TRBV4-1	once	TRBD2
CASSFLGQGEDGYTF	TGTGCCAGCAGCTTCCTGGGCCAGGGTGAGGATGGCTACACCTTC	TRBJ1-2	TRBV11-1	-	-
CASSSRLSSYNEQFF	TGTGCCAGCAGCTCCAGGCTTAGCTCCTACAATGAGCAGTTCTTC	TRBJ2-1	TRBV5-4	-	-
CASSTQSGRTSGIGANVLTF	TGTGCCAGCAGCACACAAAGTGGGAGGACTAGCGGGATTGGGGCCAACGTCCTGACTTTC	TRBJ2-6	TRBV21-1	-	-
CSVEVRERQFGGGTEAFF	TGCAGCGTTGAGGTAAGAGAGAGGCAGTTCGGCGGGGGCACTGAAGCTTTCTTT	TRBJ1-1	TRBV29-1	-	-
CASNRRQGIQETQYF	TGTGCCAGCAACCGGAGACAGGGGATACAAGAGACCCAGTACTTC	TRBJ2-5	TRBV28	-	TRBD1
CASSPWGLSGNEQFF	TGTGCCAGCAGCCCGTGGGGACTCTCTGGTAATGAGCAGTTCTTC	TRBJ2-1	TRBV7-9	-	-
CAISGGGPSGNTIYF	TGTGCCATCAGTGGGGGCGGCCCCTCTGGAAACACCATATATTTT	TRBJ1-3	TRBV10-3	-	-
CASSRATGISYEQYF	TGCGCCAGCAGCCGAGCGACAGGGATCTCCTACGAGCAGTACTTC	TRBJ2-7	TRBV4-1	-	TRBD1
CASSYYAGVGNEQFF	TGTGCCAGCAGTTACTACGCGGGGGTGGGCAATGAGCAGTTCTTC	TRBJ2-1	TRBV6-5	-	TRBD2
CASSQGEAHGRRYNEQFF	TGCGCCAGCAGCCAAGGGGAAGCGCACGGGAGGCGCTACAATGAGCAGTTCTTC	TRBJ2-1	TRBV4-1	-	TRBD2
CASSFQGGQLSHEQFF	TGTGCCAGCAGCTTTCAAGGAGGACAGCTTTCTCATGAGCAGTTCTTC	TRBJ2-1	TRBV7-2	-	-
CASSFNTMTYEQYF	TGCGCCAGCAGCTTTAACACCATGACCTACGAGCAGTACTTC	TRBJ2-7	TRBV5-1	-	-
CASSLVLAGPYNEQFF	TGCGCCAGCAGCTTGGTACTAGCGGGGCCCTACAATGAGCAGTTCTTC	TRBJ2-1	TRBV5-1	-	TRBD2
CASSDRGRTDTQYF	TGTGCCAGCAGCGACAGGGGTAGGACAGATACGCAGTATTTT	TRBJ2-3	TRBV7-9	-	TRBD1
CASSDGPPGFGSPLHF	TGTGCCAGCAGTGACGGACCCCCAGGGTTCGGTTCACCCCTCCACTTT	TRBJ1-6	TRBV6-4	once	-
CASRTGGYNSPLHF	TGTGCCAGCAGAACAGGGGGCTATAATTCACCCCTCCACTTT	TRBJ1-6	TRBV11-2	-	TRBD1
CASSPLNTEAFF	TGTGCCAGCAGCCCGTTGAACACTGAAGCTTTCTTT	TRBJ1-1	TRBV12-3/TRBV12-4	-	-
CASNFAGELFF	TGTGCCAGCAACTTCGCCGGGGAGCTGTTTTTT	TRBJ2-2	TRBV7-2	-	-
CASSINRGGVETQYF	TGTGCCAGTAGTATTAACCGGGGGGGAGTGGAGACCCAGTACTTC	TRBJ2-5	TRBV19	-	TRBD2
CASSPTGYEQYF	TGTGCCAGCAGTCCCACCGGCTACGAGCAGTACTTC	TRBJ2-7	TRBV12-3/TRBV12-4	-	-